This TCR beta chain was retrieved from a study of graft-versus-host responses after intestinal transplantation. As for the study in general: Multivisceral, liver-intestinal, or isolated intestinal grafts went to recipients. Anti-thymocyte globulin was used for induction in all recipients, who then took tacrolimus and steroids for roughly three years.

Assay used: immunoSEQ multiplex PCR; TCRdb lists only in-frame clones, some missing. The sample lists over 55,000 clones, 80% to 95% occurring once. Concerning this clone itself: The target antigen is unknown.

V was shortened by 0 bases and J by 5 bases, with 11 bases between the two germline ends. The CDR3 is made up of 14 amino acids. Germline CDR1 SGDLS, CDR2 YYNGEE. The sequenced sample was unstimulated CD8+ T cells sorted from spleen or lymph node cells, obtained before intestinal transplant. The clonotype comes from a human donor who received an intestinal transplant. V gene TRBV9 combines with J gene TRBJ1-1; D is possibly TRBD1 (5 bases). CDR3 region: CASSVEGMGTEAFF. CDR3 DNA: TGTGCCAGCAGCGTAGAGGGGATGGGGACTGAAGCTTTCTTT.